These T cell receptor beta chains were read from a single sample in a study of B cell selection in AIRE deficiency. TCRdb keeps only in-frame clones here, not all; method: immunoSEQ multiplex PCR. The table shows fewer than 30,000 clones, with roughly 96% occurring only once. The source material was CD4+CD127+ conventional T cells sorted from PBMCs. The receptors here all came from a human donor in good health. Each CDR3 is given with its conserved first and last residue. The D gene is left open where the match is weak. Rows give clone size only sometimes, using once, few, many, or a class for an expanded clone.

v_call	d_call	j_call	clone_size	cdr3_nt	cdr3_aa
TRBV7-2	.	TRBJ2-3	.	TGTGCCAGCAGCTTAGCCTACACAGATACGCAGTATTTT	CASSLAYTDTQYF
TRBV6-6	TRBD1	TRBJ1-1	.	TGTGCCAGCAGTAGGGACAGAATGAACACTGAAGCTTTCTTT	CASSRDRMNTEAFF
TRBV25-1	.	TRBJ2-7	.	TGTGCCAGCAGGTCCGATAATTCCTACGAGCAGTACTTC	CASRSDNSYEQYF
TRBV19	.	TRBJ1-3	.	TGTGCCAGTAGTTCCGCCGGGCCTCCTTACTCTGGAAACACCATATATTTT	CASSSAGPPYSGNTIYF
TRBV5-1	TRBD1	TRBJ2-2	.	TGCGCCAGCAACCAGAAACCGGGACAGGGGAACACCGGGGAGCTGTTTTTT	CASNQKPGQGNTGELFF
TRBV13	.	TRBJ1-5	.	TGTGCCAGCAGCTTATTGGGCAGGGCGGTTCAGCCCCAGCATTTT	CASSLLGRAVQPQHF
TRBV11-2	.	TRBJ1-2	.	TGTGCCAGCAGCTTAGTAGCGGGTTCTAGGGTTGGCTACACCTTC	CASSLVAGSRVGYTF
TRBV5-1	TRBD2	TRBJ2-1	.	TGCGCCAGCAGAGCCGGGACTAGCGGCTCCTACAATGAGCAGTTCTTC	CASRAGTSGSYNEQFF
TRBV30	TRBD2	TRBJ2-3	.	TGTGCCTGGAGCGGACTAGCGGGAGTGTATACGCAGTATTTT	CAWSGLAGVYTQYF
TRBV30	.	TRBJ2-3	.	TGTGCCTGGAGCCTACCTAGCACAGATACGCAGTATTTT	CAWSLPSTDTQYF
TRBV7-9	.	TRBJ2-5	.	TGTGCCAGCAGCGTGGTGGGGTCGGAGACCCAGTACTTC	CASSVVGSETQYF
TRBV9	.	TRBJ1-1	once	TGTGCCAGCAGCGTAGCAACAGGACATACTGAAGCTTTCTTT	CASSVATGHTEAFF
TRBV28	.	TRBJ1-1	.	TGTGCCAGCAGTTCGCCGACAGGCAACACTGAAGCTTTCTTT	CASSSPTGNTEAFF
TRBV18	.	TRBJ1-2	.	TGTGCCAGCTCACCACCCCAGGGGCGATCGTCCTATGGCTACACCTTC	CASSPPQGRSSYGYTF
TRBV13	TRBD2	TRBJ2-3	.	TGTGCCAGCAGCTTCCAAGGACTAGATAGCACAGATACGCAGTATTTT	CASSFQGLDSTDTQYF
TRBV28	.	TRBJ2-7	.	TGTGCCAGCAGTTTTTCAGGGACATTGAGCTACGAGCAGTACTTC	CASSFSGTLSYEQYF
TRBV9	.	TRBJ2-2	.	TGTGCCAGCAGCGTTTATGCCGGGGAGCTGTTTTTT	CASSVYAGELFF
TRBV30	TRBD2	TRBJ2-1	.	TGTGCCTGGAGCTACCTCGGGACTAGCGGGAGTATCTTC	CAWSYLGTSGSIF
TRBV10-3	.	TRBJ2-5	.	TGTGCCATCAGTCCCCAGGGGCAGGGAGAGACCCAGTACTTC	CAISPQGQGETQYF
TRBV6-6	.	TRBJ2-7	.	TGTGCCAGCAATAGACGGGAGGAGGGGGACTACGAGCAGTACTTC	CASNRREEGDYEQYF
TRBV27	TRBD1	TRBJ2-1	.	TGTGCCAGCAGTACGGGACAGAGCTCCTACAATGAGCAGTTCTTC	CASSTGQSSYNEQFF
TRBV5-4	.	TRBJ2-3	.	TGTGCCAGCAGCTTCGGACCAGCGCGGACCACAGATACGCAGTATTTT	CASSFGPARTTDTQYF
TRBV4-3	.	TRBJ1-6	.	TGCGCCAGCAGCCAAGATAGGAGGTCACCCCTCCACTTT	CASSQDRRSPLHF
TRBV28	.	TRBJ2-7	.	TGTGCCAGCAGCCCCGGACAATCCTACGAGCAGTACTTC	CASSPGQSYEQYF
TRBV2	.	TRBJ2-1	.	TGTGCCAGCAGTGCGACGGAGAGCTCCTACAATGAGCAGTTCTTC	CASSATESSYNEQFF
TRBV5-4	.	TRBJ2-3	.	TGTGCCAGCAGCCGGGACACCTATTGGGATACGCAGTATTTT	CASSRDTYWDTQYF
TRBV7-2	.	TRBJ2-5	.	TGTGCCAGCAGCTTAGGGTATAACTCAGTAGAGACCCAGTACTTC	CASSLGYNSVETQYF
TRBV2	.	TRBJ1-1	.	TGTGCCAGCAGTGAAGTCCGACACGAATTT	CASSEVRHEF
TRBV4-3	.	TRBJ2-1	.	TGCGCCAGCAGCCAGGATCCCTACAATGAGCAGTTCTTC	CASSQDPYNEQFF